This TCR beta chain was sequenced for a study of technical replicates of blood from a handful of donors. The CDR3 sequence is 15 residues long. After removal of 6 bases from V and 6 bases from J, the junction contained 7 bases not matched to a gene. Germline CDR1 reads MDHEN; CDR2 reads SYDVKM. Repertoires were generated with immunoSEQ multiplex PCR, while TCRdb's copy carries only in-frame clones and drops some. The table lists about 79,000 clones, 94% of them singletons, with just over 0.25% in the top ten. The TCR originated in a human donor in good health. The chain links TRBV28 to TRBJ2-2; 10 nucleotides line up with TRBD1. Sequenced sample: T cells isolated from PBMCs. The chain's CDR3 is CASRLSGTGAGELFF. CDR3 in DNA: TGTGCCAGCAGACTGTCCGGGACAGGGGCCGGGGAGCTGTTTTTT.